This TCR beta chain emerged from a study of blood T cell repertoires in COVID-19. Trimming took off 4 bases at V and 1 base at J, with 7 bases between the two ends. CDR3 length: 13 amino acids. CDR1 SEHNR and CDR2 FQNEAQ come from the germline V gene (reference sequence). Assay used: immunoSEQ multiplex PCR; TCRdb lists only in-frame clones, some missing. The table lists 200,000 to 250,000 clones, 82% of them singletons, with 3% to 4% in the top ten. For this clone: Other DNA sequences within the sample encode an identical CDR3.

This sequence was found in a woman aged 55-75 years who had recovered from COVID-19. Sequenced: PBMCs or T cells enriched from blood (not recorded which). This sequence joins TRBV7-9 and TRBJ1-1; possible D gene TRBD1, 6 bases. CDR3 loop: CASSSTGNTEAFF. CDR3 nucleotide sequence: TGTGCCAGCAGCTCGACAGGGAACACTGAAGCTTTCTTT.